The 31 T cell receptor beta chains in this list originate from one sample, sequenced in a study of metastatic and nonmetastatic thyroid tumors. Nobody among the patients had been given any treatment before thyroid surgery. TCRdb reprocessed the PCR reads via MiXCR. This sample yields 30,000 to 40,000 clones, of which approximately 13% are seen a single time; over 7.5% belongs to the top ten. Input material: blood. These receptors were collected from a female donor with papillary thyroid cancer or a benign thyroid nodule (not recorded which). Some clones in this sample may be carry-over from other donors' samples.

At least ten counts were recorded for this clone. The chain has TRBV12-3 or TRBV12-4 and TRBJ2-3; D tentatively fits TRBD1 or TRBD2 (7 bases each). V was pared by 9 bases and J by 7 bases, with 17 bases between. The CDR3 length is 13 residues. CDR3 bases: TGTGCCAGTATTGCAGGGGGGGGTTATACGCAGTATTTT. It yields the protein CASIAGGGYTQYF.

There are many counts of this clone. The genes are TRBV9 and TRBJ2-2, with TRBD2 as a possible D gene (5 bases). The V gene lost 3 bases and the J gene lost 4 bases, with 13 bases spanning the gap. Germline CDR1 and CDR2: SGDLS and YYNGEE. The CDR3 sequence is 15 residues long. This CDR3 is CASSGTRGSTGELFF. The CDR3 nucleotides read TGTGCCAGCAGCGGGACTCGAGGGAGCACCGGGGAGCTGTTTTTT.

This clone appeared a few times. The V call is TRBV10-1, the J call TRBJ1-2; no clear D gene. The CDR3 totals 16 residues. CDR1 WNHNN and CDR2 SYGVQD come from the germline V gene (reference sequence). V lost 6 bases and J 1 base, leaving 18 bases between the germline ends. CDR3 in amino acids: CASSTPSGRSNYGYTF. CDR3 DNA sequence: TGCGCCAGCAGCACCCCCAGTGGCAGGAGTAACTATGGCTACACCTTC.

The rearrangement joins TRBV7-9 to TRBJ2-7; D is perhaps TRBD2 (6 bases). Germline CDR1 and CDR2: SEHNR and FQNEAQ (reference sequence). The CDR3 runs 13 residues. Trimming stripped 2 bases from V and 10 bases from J, with 15 bases between. CDR3 in DNA: TGTGCCAGCAGCTTATCTCATAGGGGACTCCAGTACTTC. Translating it yields CASSLSHRGLQYF. Full variable domain (remainder filled in from reference TRBV7-9 and TRBJ2-7): DTGVSQNPRHKITKRGQNVTFRCDPISEHNRLYWYRQTLGQGPEFLTYFQNEAQLEKSRLLSDRFSAERPKGSFSTLEIQRTEQGDSAMYLCASSLSHRGLQYFGPGTRLTVT.

This clone was seen repeatedly, ten times or more. CDR3 loop: CASSVGGQGNLYEQYF. The CDR3 region has the DNA TGTGCCAGCAGCGTAGGGGGACAGGGGAACCTCTACGAGCAGTACTTC. The chain carries TRBV9 and TRBJ2-7, with TRBD1 matching over 10 bases. After removal of 0 bases from V and 3 bases from J, the junction contained 6 bases not matched to a gene. The CDR3 covers 16 residues. The germline V gene encodes CDR1 SGDLS and CDR2 YYNGEE.

This clone was detected many times. The rearrangement joins TRBV5-6 to TRBJ2-7, with 13 bases lining up with TRBD2. This CDR3 is 18 amino acids long. Germline V CDR1 and CDR2: SGHDT, YYEEEE. V lost 5 bases and J lost 1; bases outside the gene matches: 12. The CDR3 DNA reads as TGTGCCAGCAGTAGCCCCGGGACTAGCGGGACTCAATCCTACGAGCAGTACTTC. Encoded protein: CASSSPGTSGTQSYEQYF.

The chain combines TRBV20-1 with TRBJ1-4; D is perhaps TRBD1 (5 bases). Per germline, CDR1 DFQATT and CDR2 SNEGSKA (reference sequence). The CDR3 runs 13 residues. This chain's CDR3 is CSLGGTTNEKLFF. CDR3 in DNA: TGCAGCCTTGGGGGAACGACTAATGAAAAACTGTTTTTT.

This clone has a count of ten or more. V usage is TRBV18 and J usage is TRBJ1-2, with D possibly being TRBD1 (5 bases). This CDR3 comprises 15 residues. Germline assignment: CDR1 KGHSH and CDR2 LQKENI. The germline V and J ends were trimmed by 3 bases and 4 bases, with 15 bases remaining between them. CDR3 coding DNA: TGTGCCAGCTCACCGGGATCGGGACTCATCTATGGCTACACCTTC. Protein: CASSPGSGLIYGYTF.

The rearrangement joins TRBV5-5 to TRBJ2-7; TRBD1 is a possible D gene (5 bases). The CDR3 has 16 residues. V was clipped by 4 bases and J by 1 base, with 18 bases between them. Germline assignment: CDR1 SGHKS and CDR2 YYEKEE (reference sequence). DNA for the CDR3: TGTGCCAGCAGCCTTAAATCAGGGTACGAGTCCTACGAGCAGTACTTC. Protein sequence: CASSLKSGYESYEQYF.

This clone was picked up many times. The V call is TRBV6-1, the J call TRBJ1-1; weak D call: TRBD1 (6 bases). The CDR3 has 11 amino acids. Trimming removed 10 bases from V and 5 bases from J, with 11 bases in between. Germline V gives CDR1 MNHNS, CDR2 SASEGT. The CDR3 reads CAITQGTEAFF. The CDR3 nucleotides read TGTGCCATCACACAGGGTACTGAAGCTTTCTTT.

The chain links TRBV7-9 to TRBJ1-1; D is ambiguous. The CDR3 has 13 amino acids. The V end was cut by 5 bases, the J end by 7 bases, with 14 bases between. CDR1 and CDR2 from the germline V gene are SEHNR and FQNEAQ (reference sequence). CDR3 in amino acids: CASSPTLYSEAFF. CDR3 nucleotide sequence: TGTGCCAGCAGCCCCACCTTATATAGTGAAGCTTTCTTT.

The rearrangement joins TRBV5-1 to TRBJ1-1, with TRBD1 as a possible D gene (6 bases). With 0 bases removed from V and 4 bases from J, the gap between germline ends came to 10 bases. CDR1 is SGHRS, CDR2 YFSETQ, per germline. This CDR3 comprises 14 residues. Here the CDR3 DNA reads TGCGCCAGCAGCTTGGTTCAGGGGAGCACTGAAGCTTTCTTT. Protein sequence: CASSLVQGSTEAFF.

This clone was seen many times. The CDR3 DNA follows: TGCGCCAGCAGCCAAGATCCGGGTTTCTACGAGCAGTACTTC. Residues: CASSQDPGFYEQYF. The rearrangement joins TRBV4-1 to TRBJ2-7; D ambiguous. With 0 bases removed from V and 3 bases from J, the gap between germline ends came to 9 bases. The germline V gene encodes CDR1 MGHRA and CDR2 YSYEKL. This CDR3 is 14 amino acids long.

This clone occurred many times. This sequence joins TRBV2 and TRBJ1-2, with TRBD1 matching over 9 bases. Losses at the gene ends were 6 bases for V and 7 bases for J; bases not matched to a gene: 6. The length of the CDR3 is 13 residues. From germline, CDR1 is SNHLY and CDR2 FYNNEI. In nucleotides, the CDR3 is TGTGCCAGCAGCCCGGGACAGGGACGTGGCTACACCTTC. Encoded protein: CASSPGQGRGYTF. Based on the CDR3 plus reference TRBV2 and TRBJ1-2, the full variable domain is EPEVTQTPSHQVTQMGQEVILRCVPISNHLYFYWYRQILGQKVEFLVSFYNNEISEKSEIFDDQFSVERPDGSNFTLKIRSTKLEDSAMYFCASSPGQGRGYTFGSGTRLTVV.

This clone was picked up a small number of times. Given a much more abundant clone one base away, this may be a read error. The sample carries other DNA sequences with the same CDR3. The CDR3: CASSLVNYGYTF. Written as DNA, the CDR3 is TGTGCTAGCAGCTTGGTAAACTATGGCTACACCTTC. The chain couples TRBV5-5 to TRBJ1-2; D uncertain. Per the germline V gene, CDR1 is SGHKS and CDR2 is YYEKEE (reference sequence). The CDR3 length is 12 residues.

Ten or more counts support this clone. Germline is not matched at one junction end, which may reflect a read error. J is TRBJ1-2 and V is TRBV10-3; 8 bases are shared with TRBD1. The CDR3 spans 14 residues. Per germline, CDR1 ENHRY and CDR2 SYGVKD. DNA of the CDR3: TGTGCCATCAGGGAGTCGACAGGGGAAGGTGGCTACACCTTC. Amino acids: CAIRESTGEGGYTF.

This clone was recorded at least ten times. J is TRBJ2-7 and V is TRBV7-9; D uncertain. The V gene's germline CDR1 is SEHNR and CDR2 FQNEAQ (reference sequence). V was pared by 10 bases and J by 2 bases, with 15 bases between. This CDR3 spans 13 amino acids. For the CDR3, the DNA is TGTGCCATTTCCGGGTCCCTCACCTACGAGCAGTACTTC. This translates into CAISGSLTYEQYF.

This clone was observed at least ten times. The rearrangement links TRBV11-2 to TRBJ2-1, with D tentatively TRBD1 or TRBD2 (7 bases each). V lost 5 bases, J lost 5 bases, and 19 bases lay in between. The CDR3 runs to 16 residues. The germline gives CDR1 SGHAT, CDR2 FQNNGV. CDR3 amino acids: CASSQGGGLNNNEQFF. CDR3 DNA sequence: TGTGCCAGCAGCCAGGGGGGGGGACTCAATAACAATGAGCAGTTCTTC.

The table lists this clone with many counts. The chain couples TRBV12-3 or TRBV12-4 to TRBJ2-2, with 10 bases identical to TRBD1. CDR3 size: 14 residues. V was clipped by 6 bases and J by 8 bases; unmatched bases: 6. The CDR3 is CASRFRQGAGELFF. The CDR3 DNA is TGTGCCAGCAGGTTTCGACAGGGGGCTGGGGAGCTGTTTTTT.

This clone occurred many times. The rearrangement links TRBV7-2 to TRBJ2-1, with 7 bases matching TRBD2. V shed 1 base and J 12 bases; nucleotides not matched to a gene: 12. From germline, CDR1 is SGHTA and CDR2 FQGNSA. The CDR3 has 15 residues. The DNA of the CDR3 is TGTGCCAGCAGCTTAGTGGGTGCTAGCGGCAGTTCGCAGTTCTTC. Translated, it gives CASSLVGASGSSQFF.

In its sample, this clone was seen many times. The V gene is TRBV11-3, the J gene TRBJ2-1, with D unresolved. Trimming took 6 bases from V and 5 from J, leaving 14 bases between them. This CDR3 has 14 residues. Per the germline V gene, CDR1 is SGHNT and CDR2 is YENEEA. DNA of the CDR3: TGTGCCAGCAGGGGTCTAGACTCACACAATGAGCAGTTCTTC. As protein: CASRGLDSHNEQFF.

This clone was detected many times. The chain couples TRBV28 to TRBJ2-2; D gene ambiguous. CDR3 size: 15 residues. The V end lost 3 bases, the J end lost 5 bases, and 13 bases lay between the germline ends. Germline V lookup: CDR1 MDHEN, CDR2 SYDVKM. CDR3 DNA: TGTGCCAGCAGTTTGCCCCTCTGGGTTACCGGGGAGCTGTTTTTT. It encodes CASSLPLWVTGELFF. The entire variable domain, with the rest obtained from reference TRBV28 and TRBJ2-2, is as follows: DVKVTQSSRYLVKRTGEKVFLECVQDMDHENMFWYRQDPGLGLRLIYFSYDVKMKEKGDIPEGYSVSREKKERFSLILESASTNQTSMYLCASSLPLWVTGELFFGEGSRLTVL.

A few counts support this clone. The chain joins TRBV6-2 or TRBV6-3 to TRBJ1-2; the D is unclear. Trimming removed 7 bases from V and 3 bases from J, with 18 bases in between. Germline-derived CDR1 and CDR2 are MNHEY and SVGEGT. This CDR3 is 15 amino acids long. The CDR3 sequence: CASTPSGLYYYGYTF. CDR3 sequence (DNA): TGTGCCAGCACTCCCTCTGGCCTATACTACTATGGCTACACCTTC.

Ten or more counts support this clone. The CDR3 here is CASARSEGGNTIYF. The CDR3, as DNA: TGTGCCAGCGCGAGATCGGAAGGTGGAAACACCATATATTTT. The V gene is TRBV6-1, the J gene TRBJ1-3, with unresolved D. Germline CDR1 reads MNHNS; CDR2 reads SASEGT. This CDR3 has 14 amino acids. Trimming pared 8 bases from V and 3 bases from J, leaving 14 bases between.

This clone was seen repeatedly, ten times or more. V usage is TRBV6-1 and J usage is TRBJ2-7; D is possibly TRBD2 (6 bases). Germline-derived CDR1 and CDR2 are MNHNS and SASEGT. The CDR3 sequence is 18 residues long. Trimming removed 1 base from V and 2 bases from J, with 21 bases in between. CDR3 residues: CASSEGPPLGGSTYEQYF. The CDR3 nucleotides are TGTGCCAGCAGTGAAGGGCCCCCCCTCGGGGGATCTACCTACGAGCAGTACTTC.

This clone appeared many times. The rearrangement links TRBV4-2 to TRBJ2-1, with D possibly being TRBD2 (6 bases). The length of the CDR3 is 16 residues. Trimming shortened V by 1 base and J by 0 bases, and 10 bases separated the two germline ends. Germline loops: CDR1 LGHNA, CDR2 YNFKEQ. The CDR3 sequence: CASSQGGRGSYNEQFF. The DNA of the CDR3 is TGTGCCAGCAGCCAAGGAGGGCGGGGCTCCTACAATGAGCAGTTCTTC.

This clone ranks as medium-sized. The rearrangement joins TRBV6-1 to TRBJ2-1; the match to TRBD1 covers 8 bases. Germline V CDR1 and CDR2: MNHNS, SASEGT. The V and J ends lost 5 bases and 4 bases, in that order; junction bases with no gene match: 4. This CDR3 is 14 amino acids long. CDR3 in DNA: TGTGCCAGCAGTCCCGGGACAGGATACAATGAGCAGTTCTTC. This codes for CASSPGTGYNEQFF.

In this sample, this clone turned up many times. V is TRBV5-1 and J is TRBJ1-2; weak D call: TRBD1 (5 bases). Germline CDR1 reads SGHRS; CDR2 reads YFSETQ. V was trimmed by 0 bases and J by 3 bases, leaving 6 bases between them. The CDR3 is 13 amino acids. In DNA form, the CDR3 reads TGCGCCAGCAGCTTGGAACAGGACTATGGCTACACCTTC. Its protein product is CASSLEQDYGYTF.

This rearrangement joins TRBV11-2 to TRBJ2-1, with 10 nucleotides matching TRBD2. CDR3 length equals 15 residues. Germline loops: CDR1 SGHAT, CDR2 FQNNGV. V shed 5 bases, J shed 4 bases, and the junction held 5 bases outside the gene matches. This chain's CDR3 is CASSRLAGSYNEQFF. The CDR3 nucleotides read TGTGCCAGCAGCCGACTAGCGGGTAGTTACAATGAGCAGTTCTTC. Full variable domain (outside the CDR3, taken from reference TRBV11-2 and TRBJ2-1): EAGVAQSPRYKIIEKRQSVAFWCNPISGHATLYWYQQILGQGPKLLIQFQNNGVVDDSQLPKDRFSAERLKGVDSTLKIQPAKLEDSAVYLCASSRLAGSYNEQFFGPGTRLTVL.

This clone appeared once. One base away lies a much larger clone, so this may be a sequencing read error. The rearrangement links TRBV5-1 to TRBJ2-4; D unresolved. Germline assignment: CDR1 SGHRS and CDR2 YFSETQ. The CDR3 contains 16 residues. CDR3 bases: TGCGCCAGCACCTCCCCCGACGGATATGACAAAAACATTCGGTACTTC. Its protein product is CASTSPDGYDKNIRYF.

This clone was recorded many times. The rearrangement links TRBV7-2 to TRBJ1-4, with 7 bases identical to TRBD1. The CDR3 length is 14 residues. Germline V gene data show CDR1 as SGHTA and CDR2 as FQGNSA. V lost 6 bases to trimming and J lost 4 bases; unmatched junction nucleotides: 5. Written as DNA, the CDR3 is TGTGCCAGCAGTTCTACAGGGGTTAATGAAAAACTGTTTTTT. It encodes CASSSTGVNEKLFF.